Listed below are T cell receptor beta chains from one sample, sequenced in a study of T cells in Graves' hyperthyroidism and ophthalmopathy. A single record per CDR3 protein comes from TCRdb applying MiXCR to the multiplex PCR reads. The table lists about 380,000 distinct CDR3 sequences, 13% to 15% of them singletons, with around 20% in the top ten. The sample taken for sequencing was blood. Receptor source: a woman between 25 and 40 years old with Graves' ophthalmopathy. The conserved cysteine and the conserved F or W are not part of the CDR3 here. Clone size is given for some rows only: seen once, a few or many times, or a class if the clone is expanded.

V gene: TRBV7-8; J gene: TRBJ1-1; clone size: many; CDR3 protein: ASSRRTGSTEAF
V gene: TRBV28; J gene: TRBJ2-2; clone size: once; CDR3 protein: ASSLLVGAGRTGELF
V gene: TRBV18; J gene: TRBJ2-7; clone size: many; CDR3 protein: ASSPPTSGGPTYEQY
V gene: TRBV11-2; J gene: TRBJ1-1; clone size: NA; CDR3 protein: ASSTPRRGFEAF
V gene: TRBV2; J gene: TRBJ2-7; clone size: many; CDR3 protein: ASSESSGSYEQY
V gene: TRBV7-2; J gene: TRBJ2-3; clone size: many; CDR3 protein: ASSNRDSTDTQY
V gene: TRBV24-1; J gene: TRBJ2-6; clone size: few; CDR3 protein: ATSDSAAGTKLPGANVLT
V gene: TRBV3-1; J gene: TRBJ2-3; clone size: many; CDR3 protein: ASSQDMRGSTDTQY
V gene: TRBV19; J gene: TRBJ1-1; clone size: NA; CDR3 protein: ASSRRGIRANTEAF
V gene: TRBV19; J gene: TRBJ2-3; clone size: few; CDR3 protein: ASMRAGGRSTDTQY